This section outlines one T cell receptor (beta chain) sequence together with its context. No DNA is shown, since the ends of the CDR3 on it are uncertain; the CDR3 is the one TCRdb lists. The data belong to a study of radiotherapy plus CTLA-4 blockade in lung cancer. Assay: immunoSEQ multiplex PCR; the TCRdb copy retains only in-frame clones and omits some. The data hold tens of thousands of clones, with around 69% observed a single time. Ends included, the CDR3 has 13 residues. Germline V CDR1 and CDR2: MNHEY, SVGAGI. The sequences come from peripheral blood, collected from a patient treated with radiotherapy plus ipilimumab. The V and J genes are TRBV6-5 and TRBJ2-1; the D segment call TRBD2 is taken from the table without a DNA check. The TCR was taken from a human donor with non-small cell lung cancer who had stable disease on radiotherapy plus ipilimumab. CDR3 residues: CASSTSSYNEQFF.